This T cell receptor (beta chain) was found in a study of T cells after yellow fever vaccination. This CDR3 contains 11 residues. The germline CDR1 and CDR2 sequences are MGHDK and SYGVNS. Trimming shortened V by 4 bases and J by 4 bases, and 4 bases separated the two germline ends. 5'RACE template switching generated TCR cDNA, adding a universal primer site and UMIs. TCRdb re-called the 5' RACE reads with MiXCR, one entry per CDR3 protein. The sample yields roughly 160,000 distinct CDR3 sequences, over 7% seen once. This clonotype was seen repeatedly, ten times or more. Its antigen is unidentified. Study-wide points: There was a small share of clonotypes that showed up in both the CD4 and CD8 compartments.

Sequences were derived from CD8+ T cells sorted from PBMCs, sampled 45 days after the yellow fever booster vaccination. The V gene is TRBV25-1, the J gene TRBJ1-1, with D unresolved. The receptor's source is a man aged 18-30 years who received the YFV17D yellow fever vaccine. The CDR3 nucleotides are TGTGCCAGCAGTGTAGGCACTGAAGCTTTCTTT. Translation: CASSVGTEAFF.